This T cell receptor (beta chain) was documented in a study of tissue T cells after allogeneic stem cell transplantation. Study-wide points: Alloreactivity or antigen specificity of tissue TCRs was not determined; some clones might be host cells.

Produced via immunoSEQ multiplex PCR; TCRdb's table is partial and in-frame only. The table records about 5,600 clones, just over 50% of them present only once. A note on this clone: Its antigen remains unidentified. Mouse gene names apply. The read gets to within 1 residue of the CDR3 end, and the germline J gene fills in the rest.

The time point: mouse harvest day 7 after allogeneic transplant. Mouse grafts combined 10^7 T-cell-depleted bone marrow cells with 10^6 splenic CD5+ T cells. The CDR3 is made up of 15 amino acids. From germline, CDR1 is SGHSA and CDR2 FRNQAP. V lost 2 bases to trimming and J lost 1 base; unmatched junction nucleotides: 1. Sequencing was done on a sample of gut tissue. The rearrangement links TRBV16 to TRBJ2-3; 9 positions match TRBD2. The clonotype was recovered from a female BALB/c mouse given C57BL/6 T cells with graft-versus-host disease after an allogeneic hematopoietic cell transplant. The CDR3 region is CASSLLGGRAETLYF. The CDR3 bases that were read are TGTGCAAGCAGCTTATTGGGGGGGCGTGCAGAAACGCTGTAT. Full variable domain (outside the CDR3, taken from reference TRBV16 and TRBJ2-3): NAGVIQTPRHKVTGKGQEATLWCEPISGHSAVFWYRQTIVQGLEFLTYFRNQAPIDDSGMPKERFSAQMPNQSHSTLKIQSTQPQDSAVYLCASSLLGGRAETLYFGSGTRLTVL.